The T cell receptor (beta chain) under discussion was sequenced for a study of regulatory T cells in long-lasting Graves disease. This CDR3 has 19 amino acids. The germline CDR1 and CDR2 sequences are LGHDT and YNNKEL (reference sequence). Trimming removed 5 bases from V and 6 bases from J; junction bases left unmatched: 24. Indicated time point: newly diagnosed GD, antithyroid drugs for less than 3 months. From PBMCs, RNA was extracted and then used to make the TCR library. This clonotype was detected a few times. Antigen unknown. Findings and limits, study-wide: Persistent disease exhibited a predilection for TRBV28, TRBJ1-2 and TRBJ2-5. Patients with persistent disease shared 2,741 public clonotypes, outpacing the roughly 950 shared by new patients.

Arm-PCR with iRepertoire HTBI primers amplified the CDR3 regions for these TCR beta libraries. MiXCR was run by TCRdb on the multiplex PCR reads, yielding one entry per CDR3 protein. The sample comprises around 400,000 distinct CDR3 sequences, around 16% of which are singletons, and about 20% rests with the top ten. Sequences were derived from peripheral blood mononuclear cells (PBMCs), sampled at new diagnosis, from a patient treated with antithyroid drugs. The sequence was obtained from a female donor with Graves disease. The rearrangement links TRBV3-1 to TRBJ2-7; TRBD2 agrees at 8 bases. Written as DNA, the CDR3 is TGTGCCAGCAGCTTCCCCCCACCCCGTGGCGGGAGGTTATGTCGCGAGCAGTACTTC. It translates to CASSFPPPRGGRLCREQYF.